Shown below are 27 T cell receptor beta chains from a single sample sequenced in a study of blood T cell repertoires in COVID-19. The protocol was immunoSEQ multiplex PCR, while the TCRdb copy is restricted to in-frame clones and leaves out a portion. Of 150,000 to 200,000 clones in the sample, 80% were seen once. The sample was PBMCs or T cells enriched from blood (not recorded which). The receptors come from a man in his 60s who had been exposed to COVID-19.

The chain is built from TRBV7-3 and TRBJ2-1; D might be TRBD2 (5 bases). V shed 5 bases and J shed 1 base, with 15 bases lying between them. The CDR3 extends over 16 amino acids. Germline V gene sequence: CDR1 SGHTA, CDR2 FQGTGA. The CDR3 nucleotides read TGTGCCAGCAGCGTTGACTCAACGGGGTCCTACAATGAGCAGTTCTTC. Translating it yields CASSVDSTGSYNEQFF.

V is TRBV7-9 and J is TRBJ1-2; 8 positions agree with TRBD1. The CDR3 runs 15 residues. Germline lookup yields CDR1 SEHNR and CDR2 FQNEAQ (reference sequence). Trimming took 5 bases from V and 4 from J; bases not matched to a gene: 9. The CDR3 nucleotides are TGTGCCAGCAGCATTACCGGGACAGGTATCTATGGCTACACCTTC. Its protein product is CASSITGTGIYGYTF.

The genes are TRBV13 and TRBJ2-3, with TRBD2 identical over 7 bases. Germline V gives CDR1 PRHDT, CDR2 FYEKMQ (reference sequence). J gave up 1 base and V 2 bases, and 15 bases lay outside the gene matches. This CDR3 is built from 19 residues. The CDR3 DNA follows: TGTGCCAGCAGCTTAAGGGCAGGGAGAACTAGCGCAGGCACAGATACGCAGTATTTT. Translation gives CASSLRAGRTSAGTDTQYF.

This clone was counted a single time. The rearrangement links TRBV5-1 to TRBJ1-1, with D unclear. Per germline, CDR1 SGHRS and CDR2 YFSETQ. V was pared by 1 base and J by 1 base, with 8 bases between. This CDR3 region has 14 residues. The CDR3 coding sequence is TGCGCCAGCAGCTTGTTAAGACAGAACACTGAAGCTTTCTTT. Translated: CASSLLRQNTEAFF.

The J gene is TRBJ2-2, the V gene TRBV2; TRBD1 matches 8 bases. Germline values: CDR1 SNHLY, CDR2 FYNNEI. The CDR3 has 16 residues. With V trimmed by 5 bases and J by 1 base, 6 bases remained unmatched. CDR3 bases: TGTGCCAGCAGTACTCAGGGGGCCGGGAACACCGGGGAGCTGTTTTTT. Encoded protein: CASSTQGAGNTGELFF. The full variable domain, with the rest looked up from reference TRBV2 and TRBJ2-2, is EPEVTQTPSHQVTQMGQEVILRCVPISNHLYFYWYRQILGQKVEFLVSFYNNEISEKSEIFDDQFSVERPDGSNFTLKIRSTKLEDSAMYFCASSTQGAGNTGELFFGEGSRLTVL.

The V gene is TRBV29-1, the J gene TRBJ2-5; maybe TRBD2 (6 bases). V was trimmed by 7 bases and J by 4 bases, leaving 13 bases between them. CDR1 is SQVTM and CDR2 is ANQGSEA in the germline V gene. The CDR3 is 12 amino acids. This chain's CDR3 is CSGGRQGETQYF. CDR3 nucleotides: TGCAGCGGGGGGAGGCAGGGAGAGACCCAGTACTTC.

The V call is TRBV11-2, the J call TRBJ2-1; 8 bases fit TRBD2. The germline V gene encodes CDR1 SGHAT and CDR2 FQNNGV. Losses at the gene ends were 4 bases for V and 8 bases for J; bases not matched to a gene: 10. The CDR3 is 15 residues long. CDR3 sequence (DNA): TGTGCCAGCAGCTCCTGGACTAGCCAGGTCGATGAGCAGTTCTTC. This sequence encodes CASSSWTSQVDEQFF.

The CDR3 protein is CASSLDPPGTQYF. The CDR3 coding sequence is TGTGCCAGCAGCTTGGACCCCCCGGGTACGCAGTATTTT. This chain connects TRBV5-4 to TRBJ2-3, with D hard to call. The CDR3 totals 13 residues. The ends were cut back, 0 bases at V and 8 bases at J, with 10 bases in the middle. Germline values: CDR1 SGHNT, CDR2 YYREEE (reference sequence).

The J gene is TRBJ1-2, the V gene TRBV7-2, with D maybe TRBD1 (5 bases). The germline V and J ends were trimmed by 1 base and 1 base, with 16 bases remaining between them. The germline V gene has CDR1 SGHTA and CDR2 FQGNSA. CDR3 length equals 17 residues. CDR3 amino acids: CASSLVGGGADNYGYTF. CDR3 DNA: TGTGCCAGCAGCTTAGTTGGCGGAGGGGCCGATAACTATGGCTACACCTTC. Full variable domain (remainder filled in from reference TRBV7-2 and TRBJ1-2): GAGVSQSPSNKVTEKGKDVELRCDPISGHTALYWYRQSLGQGLEFLIYFQGNSAPDKSGLPSDRFSAERTGGSVSTLTIQRTQQEDSAVYLCASSLVGGGADNYGYTFGSGTRLTVV.

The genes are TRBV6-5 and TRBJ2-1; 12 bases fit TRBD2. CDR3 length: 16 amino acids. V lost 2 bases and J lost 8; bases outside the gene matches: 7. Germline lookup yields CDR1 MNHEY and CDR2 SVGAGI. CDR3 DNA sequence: TGTGCCAGCAGTTACGCCTGGACTAGCGGGAAGGATGAGCAGTTCTTC. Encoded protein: CASSYAWTSGKDEQFF.

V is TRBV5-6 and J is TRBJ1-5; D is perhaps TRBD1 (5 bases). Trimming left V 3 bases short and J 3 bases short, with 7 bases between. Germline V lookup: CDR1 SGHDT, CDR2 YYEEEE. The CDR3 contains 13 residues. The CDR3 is CASSSDINQPQHF. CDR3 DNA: TGTGCCAGCAGCTCGGACATCAATCAGCCCCAGCATTTT. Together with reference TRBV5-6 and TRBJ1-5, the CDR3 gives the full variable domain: DAGVTQSPTHLIKTRGQQVTLRCSPKSGHDTVSWYQQALGQGPQFIFQYYEEEERQRGNFPDRFSGHQFPNYSSELNVNALLLGDSALYLCASSSDINQPQHFGDGTRLSIL.

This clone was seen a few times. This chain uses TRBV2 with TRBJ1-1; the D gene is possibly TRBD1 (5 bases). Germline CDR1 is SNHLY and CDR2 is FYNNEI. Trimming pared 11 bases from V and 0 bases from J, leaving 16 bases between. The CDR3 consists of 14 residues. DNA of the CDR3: TGTGCCGGTACCGTCACAGGAGTGAACACTGAAGCTTTCTTT. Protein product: CAGTVTGVNTEAFF.

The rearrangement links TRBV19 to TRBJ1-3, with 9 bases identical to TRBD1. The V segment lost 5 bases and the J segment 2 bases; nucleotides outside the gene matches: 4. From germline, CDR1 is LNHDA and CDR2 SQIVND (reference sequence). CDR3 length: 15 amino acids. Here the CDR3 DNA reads TGTGCCAGTAGTCGGGGACAGGGTCCTGGAAACACCATATATTTT. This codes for CASSRGQGPGNTIYF.

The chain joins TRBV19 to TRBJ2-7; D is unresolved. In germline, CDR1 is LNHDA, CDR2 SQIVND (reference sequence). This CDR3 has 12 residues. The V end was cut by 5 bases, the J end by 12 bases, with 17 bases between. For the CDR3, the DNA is TGTGCCAGTAGTCCCCAAGACACAGTAGTGTACTTC. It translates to CASSPQDTVVYF.

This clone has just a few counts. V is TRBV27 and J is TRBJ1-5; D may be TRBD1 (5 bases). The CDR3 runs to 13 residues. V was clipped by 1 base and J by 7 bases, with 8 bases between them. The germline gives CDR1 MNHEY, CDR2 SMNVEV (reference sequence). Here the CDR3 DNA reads TGTGCCAGCAGTTTATGGGGGGAACAGCCCCAGCATTTT. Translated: CASSLWGEQPQHF.

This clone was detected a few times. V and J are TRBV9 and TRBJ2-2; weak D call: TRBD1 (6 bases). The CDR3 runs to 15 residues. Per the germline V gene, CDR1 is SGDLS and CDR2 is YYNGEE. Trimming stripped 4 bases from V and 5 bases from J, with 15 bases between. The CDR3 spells CASSIQGIGTGELFF. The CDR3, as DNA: TGTGCCAGCAGCATCCAGGGGATTGGGACCGGGGAGCTGTTTTTT.

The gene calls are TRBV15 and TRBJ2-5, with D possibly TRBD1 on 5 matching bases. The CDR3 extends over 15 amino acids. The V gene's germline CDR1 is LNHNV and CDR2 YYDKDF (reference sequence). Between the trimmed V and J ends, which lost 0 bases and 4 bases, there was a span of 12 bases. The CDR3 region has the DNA TGTGCCACCAGCAGAGATCCTCAGGGTCGAGAGACCCAGTACTTC. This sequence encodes CATSRDPQGRETQYF.

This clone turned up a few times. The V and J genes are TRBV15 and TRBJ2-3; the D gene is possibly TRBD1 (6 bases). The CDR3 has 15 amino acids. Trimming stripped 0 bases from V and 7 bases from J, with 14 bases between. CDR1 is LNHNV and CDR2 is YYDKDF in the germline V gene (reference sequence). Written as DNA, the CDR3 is TGTGCCACCAGCAGAGATACAGGGATACCTAATACGCAGTATTTT. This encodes CATSRDTGIPNTQYF.

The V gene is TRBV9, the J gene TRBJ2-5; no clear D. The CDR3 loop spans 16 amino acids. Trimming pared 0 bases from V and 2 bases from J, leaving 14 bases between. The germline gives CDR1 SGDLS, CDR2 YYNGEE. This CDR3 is CASSVGPNPTQETQYF. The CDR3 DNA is TGTGCCAGCAGCGTAGGTCCTAACCCCACGCAAGAGACCCAGTACTTC.

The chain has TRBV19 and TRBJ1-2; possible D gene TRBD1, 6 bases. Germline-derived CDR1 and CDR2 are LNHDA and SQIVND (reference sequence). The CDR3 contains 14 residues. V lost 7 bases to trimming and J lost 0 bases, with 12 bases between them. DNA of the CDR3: TGTGCCAGTATGGTGACAGGAACTAACTATGGCTACACCTTC. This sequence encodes CASMVTGTNYGYTF. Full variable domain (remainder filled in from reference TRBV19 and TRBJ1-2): DGGITQSPKYLFRKEGQNVTLSCEQNLNHDAMYWYRQDPGQGLRLIYYSQIVNDFQKGDIAEGYSVSREKKESFPLTVTSAQKNPTAFYLCASMVTGTNYGYTFGSGTRLTVV.

CDR3 residues: CASSPQRGDYNEQFF. CDR3 bases: TGCGCCAGCAGCCCACAGCGGGGGGACTACAATGAGCAGTTCTTC. The chain employs TRBV4-1 and TRBJ2-1, with 9 nucleotides matching TRBD2. The germline CDR1 and CDR2 sequences are MGHRA and YSYEKL. The CDR3 sequence is 15 residues long. V shed 4 bases, J shed 3 bases, and the junction held 4 bases outside the gene matches.

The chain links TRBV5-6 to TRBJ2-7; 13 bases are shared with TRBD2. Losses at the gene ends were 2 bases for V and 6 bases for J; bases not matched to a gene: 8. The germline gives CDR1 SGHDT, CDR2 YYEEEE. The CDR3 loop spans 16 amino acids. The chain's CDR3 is CASSFRTSGRALEQYF. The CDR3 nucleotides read TGTGCCAGCAGCTTTCGCACTAGCGGGAGGGCCCTCGAGCAGTACTTC.

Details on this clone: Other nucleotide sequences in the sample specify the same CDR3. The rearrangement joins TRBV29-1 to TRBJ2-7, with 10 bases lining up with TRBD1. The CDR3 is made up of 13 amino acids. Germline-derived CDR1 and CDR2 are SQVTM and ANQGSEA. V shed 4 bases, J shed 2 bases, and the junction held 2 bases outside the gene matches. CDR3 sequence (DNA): TGCAGCGTTGTCGGGACAGGGGCCTACGAGCAGTACTTC. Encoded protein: CSVVGTGAYEQYF.

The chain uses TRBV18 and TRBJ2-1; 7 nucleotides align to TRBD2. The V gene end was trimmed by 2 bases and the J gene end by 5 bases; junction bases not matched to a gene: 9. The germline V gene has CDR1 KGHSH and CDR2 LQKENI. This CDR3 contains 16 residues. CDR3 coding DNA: TGTGCCAGCTCACCATTGCGGGGGTCCTCTGACAATGAGCAGTTCTTC. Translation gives CASSPLRGSSDNEQFF.

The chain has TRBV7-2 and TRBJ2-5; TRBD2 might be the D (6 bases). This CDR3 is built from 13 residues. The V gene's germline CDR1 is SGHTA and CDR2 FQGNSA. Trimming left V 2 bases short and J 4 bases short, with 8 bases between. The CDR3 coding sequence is TGTGCCAGCAGCTTACTGGGAGGAGAGACCCAGTACTTC. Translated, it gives CASSLLGGETQYF.

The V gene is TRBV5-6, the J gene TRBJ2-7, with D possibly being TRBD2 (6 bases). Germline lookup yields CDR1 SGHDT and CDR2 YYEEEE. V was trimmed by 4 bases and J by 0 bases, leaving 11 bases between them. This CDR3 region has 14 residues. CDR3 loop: CASSMGLSSYEQYF. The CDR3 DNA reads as TGTGCCAGCAGCATGGGACTGAGCTCCTACGAGCAGTACTTC.

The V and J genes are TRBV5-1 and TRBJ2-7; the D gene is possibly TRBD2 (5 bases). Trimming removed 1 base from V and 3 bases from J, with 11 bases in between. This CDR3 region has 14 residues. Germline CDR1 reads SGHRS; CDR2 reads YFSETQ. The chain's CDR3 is CASSLSGYDYEQYF. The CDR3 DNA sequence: TGCGCCAGCAGCTTGTCGGGATATGACTACGAGCAGTACTTC. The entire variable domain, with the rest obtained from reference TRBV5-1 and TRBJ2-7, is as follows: KAGVTQTPRYLIKTRGQQVTLSCSPISGHRSVSWYQQTPGQGLQFLFEYFSETQRNKGNFPGRFSGRQFSNSRSEMNVSTLELGDSALYLCASSLSGYDYEQYFGPGTRLTVT.